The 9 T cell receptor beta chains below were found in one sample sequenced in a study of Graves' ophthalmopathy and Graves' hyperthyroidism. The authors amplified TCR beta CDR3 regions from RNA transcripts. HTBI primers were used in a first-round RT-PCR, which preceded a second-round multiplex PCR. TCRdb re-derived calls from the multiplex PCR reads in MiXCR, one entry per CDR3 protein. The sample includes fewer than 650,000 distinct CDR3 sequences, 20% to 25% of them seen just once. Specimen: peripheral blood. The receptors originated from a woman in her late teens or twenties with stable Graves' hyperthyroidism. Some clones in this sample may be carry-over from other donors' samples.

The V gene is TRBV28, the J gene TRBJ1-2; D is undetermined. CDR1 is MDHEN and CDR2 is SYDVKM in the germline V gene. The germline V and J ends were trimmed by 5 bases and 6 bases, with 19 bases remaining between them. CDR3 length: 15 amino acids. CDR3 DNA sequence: TGTGCCAGCAGTAACGGCGGACGGGGAAATAATGGCTACACCTTC. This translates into CASSNGGRGNNGYTF.

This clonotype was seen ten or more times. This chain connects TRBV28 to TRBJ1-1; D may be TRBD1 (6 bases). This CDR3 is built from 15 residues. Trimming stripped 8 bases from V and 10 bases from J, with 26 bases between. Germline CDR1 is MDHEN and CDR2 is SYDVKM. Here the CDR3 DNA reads TGTGCCAGCTCCCTAAGCCCGGGACAAACACCTACAGCTTTCTTT. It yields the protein CASSLSPGQTPTAFF.

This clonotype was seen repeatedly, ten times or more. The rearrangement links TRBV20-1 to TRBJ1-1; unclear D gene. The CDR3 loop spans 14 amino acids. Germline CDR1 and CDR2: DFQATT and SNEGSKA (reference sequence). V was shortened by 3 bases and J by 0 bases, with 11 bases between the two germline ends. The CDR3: CSASRRPMNTEAFF. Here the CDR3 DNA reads TGCAGTGCTAGTAGAAGGCCGATGAACACTGAAGCTTTCTTT.

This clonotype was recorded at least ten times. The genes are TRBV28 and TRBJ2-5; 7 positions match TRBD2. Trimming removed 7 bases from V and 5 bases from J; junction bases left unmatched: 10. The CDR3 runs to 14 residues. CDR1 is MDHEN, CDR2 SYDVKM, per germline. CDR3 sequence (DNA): TGTGCCAGCATGGGCGCGGGGGAAGGCGAGACCCAGTACTTC. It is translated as CASMGAGEGETQYF.

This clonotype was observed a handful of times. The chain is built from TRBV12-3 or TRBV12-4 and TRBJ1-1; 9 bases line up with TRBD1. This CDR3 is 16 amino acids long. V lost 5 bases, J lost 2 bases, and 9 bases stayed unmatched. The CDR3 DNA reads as TGTGCCAGCAGTACATGGGACAGGGCCCTAAACACTGAAGCTTTCTTT. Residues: CASSTWDRALNTEAFF.

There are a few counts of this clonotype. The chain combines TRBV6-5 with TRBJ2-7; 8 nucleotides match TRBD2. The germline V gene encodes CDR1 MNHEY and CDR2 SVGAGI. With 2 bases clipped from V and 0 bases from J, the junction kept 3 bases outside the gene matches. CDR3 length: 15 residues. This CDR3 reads CASSYARGASYEQYF. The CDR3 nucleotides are TGTGCCAGCAGTTACGCGCGGGGGGCCTCCTACGAGCAGTACTTC.

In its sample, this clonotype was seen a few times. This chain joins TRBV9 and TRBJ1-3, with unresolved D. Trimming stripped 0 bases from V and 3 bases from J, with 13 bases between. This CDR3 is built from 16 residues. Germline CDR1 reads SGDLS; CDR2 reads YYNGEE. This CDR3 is CASSVDQGISGNTIYF. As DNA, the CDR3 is TGTGCCAGCAGCGTAGATCAAGGGATCAGTGGAAACACCATATATTTT.

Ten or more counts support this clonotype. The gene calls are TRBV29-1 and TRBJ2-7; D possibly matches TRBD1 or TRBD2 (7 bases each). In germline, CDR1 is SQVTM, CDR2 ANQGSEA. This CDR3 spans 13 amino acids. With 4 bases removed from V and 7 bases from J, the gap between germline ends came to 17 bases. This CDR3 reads CSVGQGGNGEQYF. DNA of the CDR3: TGCAGCGTTGGACAGGGAGGGAATGGGGAGCAGTACTTC.

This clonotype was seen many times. This CDR3 reads CASLARDRGYEQYF. The CDR3 DNA reads as TGTGCCTCCCTTGCCCGGGACAGGGGTTACGAGCAGTACTTC. The genes are TRBV30 and TRBJ2-7, with 10 bases aligning to TRBD1. Germline V CDR1 and CDR2: GTSNPN, SVGIG (reference sequence). This CDR3 contains 14 residues. V gave up 7 bases and J gave up 4 bases; unmatched junction bases: 10.